These 23 T cell receptor beta chains share one sample of origin, sequenced in a study of T cell responses to AZD1222 COVID-19 vaccine. TCRdb keeps only in-frame clones here, not all; method: immunoSEQ multiplex PCR. The profile covers 120,000 or so clones, with approximately 90% appearing a single time and approximately 3.5% taken by the ten largest. This specimen consisted of peripheral blood, obtained on day 0 of AZD1222 vaccination. Every receptor here comes from an adult in good health.

In this sample, this clone turned up once. The genes are TRBV5-1 and TRBJ2-5; no clear D. The CDR3 consists of 13 residues. Trimming pared 2 bases from V and 4 bases from J, leaving 9 bases between. CDR1 and CDR2 (germline): SGHRS, YFSETQ. The CDR3 DNA is TGCGCCAGCAGCTTAGTTGTACTAGAGACCCAGTACTTC. Protein product: CASSLVVLETQYF.

The chain couples TRBV7-3 to TRBJ2-7, with 10 bases that match TRBD1. The CDR3 consists of 15 residues. V was clipped by 2 bases and J by 4 bases; unmatched bases: 5. Germline V gene data show CDR1 as SGHTA and CDR2 as FQGTGA. CDR3 nucleotides: TGTGCCAGCAGCTTATTTGGGACAGGGGAATACGAGCAGTACTTC. Translating it yields CASSLFGTGEYEQYF.

The chain has TRBV3-1 (or the pseudogene TRBV3-2) and TRBJ2-3, with D possibly matching TRBD2 (6 bases). Deletions cut 4 bases from V and 1 base from J, with 12 bases between. This CDR3 has 15 residues. Looked up from germline, CDR1 is LGHDT and CDR2 is YNNKEL (reference sequence). In DNA, the CDR3 is TGTGCCAGCAGCCGACGGACGGGGGGCACAGATACGCAGTATTTT. Encoded protein: CASSRRTGGTDTQYF.

The chain employs TRBV7-8 and TRBJ1-1; 7 bases match TRBD1. V lost 5 bases, J lost 1 base, and 7 bases stayed unmatched. The CDR3 has 15 residues. Germline-derived CDR1 and CDR2 are SGHVS and FQNEAQ. The CDR3 loop reads CASSPLTGRNTEAFF. The DNA for the CDR3 is TGTGCCAGCAGCCCCTTGACAGGGCGGAACACTGAAGCTTTCTTT. Variable domain in full (rest from reference TRBV7-8 and TRBJ1-1): GAGVSQSPRYKVAKRGQDVALRCDPISGHVSLFWYQQALGQGPEFLTYFQNEAQLDKSGLPSDRFFAERPEGSVSTLKIQRTQQEDSAVYLCASSPLTGRNTEAFFGQGTRLTVV.

The V gene is TRBV21-1, the J gene TRBJ1-1. TRBV21-1 is termed a pseudogene. The CDR3 loop spans 12 amino acids. The CDR3 bases are TGTGCCAGCAGCAAAGAGGACACTGAAGCTTTCTTT. Its translation is CASSKEDTEAFF.

The chain combines TRBV28 with TRBJ1-2; possible D gene TRBD1, 6 bases. V gave up 4 bases and J gave up 5 bases, with 14 bases separating them. This CDR3 region has 14 residues. Germline CDR1 and CDR2: MDHEN and SYDVKM. CDR3 sequence reads: CASSSAGVEYGYTF. CDR3 in DNA: TGTGCCAGCAGTTCCGCAGGGGTTGAATATGGCTACACCTTC.

The genes are TRBV4-1 and TRBJ2-3; 10 nucleotides line up with TRBD2. CDR3 length: 20 residues. The V segment lost 2 bases and the J segment 4 bases; nucleotides outside the gene matches: 18. The germline V gene encodes CDR1 MGHRA and CDR2 YSYEKL. CDR3 in DNA: TGCGCCAGCAGCCAAAGAAGGTGGGCTAGCGGGAGTGGGAGCGCAGATACGCAGTATTTT. It specifies CASSQRRWASGSGSADTQYF.

The chain couples TRBV27 to TRBJ1-2, with a tentative D call TRBD1 (6 bases). Germline CDR1 is MNHEY and CDR2 is SMNVEV (reference sequence). Trimming removed 3 bases at V and 2 bases at J, with 10 bases between. The CDR3 has 14 residues. The CDR3 loop is CASSFNTGNYGYTF. CDR3 sequence (DNA): TGTGCCAGCAGTTTCAATACAGGGAACTATGGCTACACCTTC.

This rearrangement joins TRBV4-1 to TRBJ2-3; D may correspond to TRBD1 or TRBD2 (5 bases each). Trimming pared 4 bases from V and 0 bases from J, leaving 11 bases between. The CDR3 contains 15 residues. The germline CDR1 and CDR2 sequences are MGHRA and YSYEKL. CDR3 nucleotide sequence: TGCGCCAGCAGCCGTATGGGGGTTAGCACAGATACGCAGTATTTT. It codes for CASSRMGVSTDTQYF.

The chain employs TRBV4-1 and TRBJ1-5, with 7 bases matching TRBD1. J lost 4 bases, V lost 0 bases, and 6 bases had no gene match. This CDR3 comprises 16 residues. Germline lookup yields CDR1 MGHRA and CDR2 YSYEKL. CDR3 sequence: CASSQEGTGANQPQHF. CDR3 in DNA: TGCGCCAGCAGCCAAGAGGGTACAGGGGCAAATCAGCCCCAGCATTTT.

This rearrangement joins TRBV5-1 to TRBJ1-4; 8 nucleotides match TRBD1. CDR1 and CDR2 (germline): SGHRS, YFSETQ. V dropped 3 bases and J dropped 6; count of bases not matched to a gene: 7. The CDR3 covers 15 residues. In nucleotides, the CDR3 is TGCGCCAGCAGCTCTTCGACAGGGGAAGATGAAAAACTGTTTTTT. Protein sequence: CASSSSTGEDEKLFF.

The chain is built from TRBV12-5 and TRBJ2-3; D perhaps matches TRBD2 (5 bases). The CDR3 runs 13 residues. The germline V and J ends were trimmed by 2 bases and 4 bases, with 7 bases remaining between them. Germline assignment: CDR1 LGHNT and CDR2 FRNRAP. CDR3 protein: CASGLTSADTQYF. CDR3 nucleotide sequence: TGTGCTAGTGGTTTGACTAGTGCAGATACGCAGTATTTT.

The V gene is TRBV9, the J gene TRBJ2-7; D is undetermined. This CDR3 spans 13 amino acids. V was shortened by 4 bases and J by 3 bases, with 11 bases between the two germline ends. Germline V gene data show CDR1 as SGDLS and CDR2 as YYNGEE. The CDR3 nucleotides read TGTGCCAGCAGCCTAGACCCCCGCTACGAGCAGTACTTC. It translates to CASSLDPRYEQYF.

The chain recombines TRBV15 with TRBJ2-1, with D tentatively TRBD1 (6 bases). Germline-derived CDR1 and CDR2 are LNHNV and YYDKDF (reference sequence). CDR3 length: 15 residues. The V end lost 0 bases, the J end lost 15 bases, and 21 bases lay between the germline ends. This CDR3 is CATSREAGYQGRAFF. The CDR3 region has the DNA TGTGCCACCAGCAGAGAAGCAGGTTATCAGGGGCGCGCGTTCTTC.

The genes are TRBV7-2 and TRBJ2-1, with TRBD2 matching 9 bases. From germline, CDR1 is SGHTA and CDR2 FQGNSA. V shed 3 bases, J shed 6 bases, and the junction held 3 bases outside the gene matches. The length of the CDR3 is 14 residues. CDR3: CASSLGGGANEQFF. CDR3 in DNA: TGTGCCAGCAGCTTGGGCGGGGGGGCCAATGAGCAGTTCTTC.

This chain links TRBV18 with TRBJ2-5; perhaps TRBD1 as D (5 bases). The germline V and J ends were trimmed by 4 bases and 2 bases, with 11 bases remaining between them. The CDR3 has 14 amino acids. From germline, CDR1 is KGHSH and CDR2 LQKENI. Here the CDR3 reads CASSLMTAQETQYF. Written as DNA, the CDR3 is TGTGCCAGCTCACTCATGACAGCACAAGAGACCCAGTACTTC. Based on the CDR3 plus reference TRBV18 and TRBJ2-5, the full variable domain is NAGVMQNPRHLVRRRGQEARLRCSPMKGHSHVYWYRQLPEEGLKFMVYLQKENIIDESGMPKERFSAEFPKEGPSILRIQQVVRGDSAAYFCASSLMTAQETQYFGPGTRLLVL.

The V gene is TRBV19, the J gene TRBJ1-4; tentative D call: TRBD1 (5 bases). V was pared by 6 bases and J by 0 bases, with 11 bases between. The CDR3 is 15 residues long. Germline CDR1 reads LNHDA; CDR2 reads SQIVND (reference sequence). In DNA, the CDR3 is TGTGCCAGTAGCCTCCGGGGCGCAACTAATGAAAAACTGTTTTTT. Its protein is CASSLRGATNEKLFF.

The chain has TRBV7-2 and TRBJ2-2; 7 bases line up with TRBD1. This CDR3 is 15 amino acids long. J gave up 4 bases and V 7 bases, and 9 bases lay outside the gene matches. CDR1 SGHTA and CDR2 FQGNSA come from the germline V gene. The CDR3 loop reads CASNAGQVRTGELFF. CDR3 nucleotide sequence: TGTGCCAGCAACGCCGGACAGGTTCGCACCGGGGAGCTGTTTTTT.

The chain has TRBV19 and TRBJ2-1; D gene uncertain. V lost 2 bases, J lost 1 base, and 3 bases lay in between. Germline V gene data show CDR1 as LNHDA and CDR2 as SQIVND (reference sequence). This CDR3 comprises 13 residues. The DNA for the CDR3 is TGTGCCAGTAGTATACAGTCCTACAATGAGCAGTTCTTC. Its protein is CASSIQSYNEQFF. Full variable domain (outside the CDR3, taken from reference TRBV19 and TRBJ2-1): DGGITQSPKYLFRKEGQNVTLSCEQNLNHDAMYWYRQDPGQGLRLIYYSQIVNDFQKGDIAEGYSVSREKKESFPLTVTSAQKNPTAFYLCASSIQSYNEQFFGPGTRLTVL.

The V and J genes are TRBV6-1 and TRBJ1-5, with 7 bases matching TRBD1. This CDR3 is built from 15 residues. Germline trimming cut 3 bases from V and 2 bases from J; bases unmatched to any gene: 4. In germline, CDR1 is MNHNS, CDR2 SASEGT. CDR3 sequence: CASSEAGGGNQPQHF. The CDR3 DNA sequence: TGTGCCAGCAGTGAGGCAGGGGGTGGCAATCAGCCCCAGCATTTT.

The V gene is TRBV7-8, the J gene TRBJ1-1; D is perhaps TRBD1 (5 bases). Germline loops: CDR1 SGHVS, CDR2 FQNEAQ. The CDR3 totals 13 residues. Trimming stripped 5 bases from V and 1 base from J, with 8 bases between. The chain's CDR3 is CASSLDRNTEAFF. For the CDR3, the DNA is TGTGCCAGCAGCCTCGACAGGAACACTGAAGCTTTCTTT.

This clone has a single count. The chain carries TRBV28 and TRBJ1-2; 7 bases align to TRBD1. The germline V gene has CDR1 MDHEN and CDR2 SYDVKM. The V segment lost 6 bases and the J segment 10 bases; nucleotides outside the gene matches: 11. The CDR3 totals 13 residues. CDR3 nucleotide sequence: TGTGCCAGCAGCCAACCTGGGACAGCATCCTACACCTTC. Amino acids: CASSQPGTASYTF.

The rearrangement joins TRBV18 to TRBJ1-1, with 9 bases identical to TRBD1. Germline CDR1 KGHSH, CDR2 LQKENI. Germline trimming cut 3 bases from V and 4 bases from J; bases unmatched to any gene: 6. The CDR3 is 15 amino acids. This CDR3 is CASSPDRGSGTEAFF. Written as DNA, the CDR3 is TGTGCCAGCTCACCTGACAGGGGGTCGGGCACTGAAGCTTTCTTT.